The 19 T cell receptor beta chains given below trace back to one sample, sequenced in a study of tumor-infiltrating lymphocytes in localized non-small cell lung cancer. The repertoire was sequenced with immunoSEQ multiplex PCR; TCRdb's copy has only in-frame clones and lacks some. This table has 4,500 to 7,000 clones, 81% appearing once. Sample: lung tumor tissue. The receptors were sampled from a human donor with non-small cell lung cancer.

The J gene is TRBJ1-5, the V gene TRBV7-6; D gene uncertain. V was clipped by 1 base and J by 5 bases, with 12 bases between them. The length of the CDR3 is 15 residues. Germline values: CDR1 SGHVS, CDR2 FNYEAQ. The CDR3 here is CASSLGAAPDQPQHF. The CDR3 nucleotides read TGTGCCAGCAGCTTAGGGGCCGCACCGGATCAGCCCCAGCATTTT.

The chain is built from TRBV5-1 and TRBJ1-2; 7 bases map to TRBD1. The germline V gene encodes CDR1 SGHRS and CDR2 YFSETQ. Germline trimming cut 2 bases from V and 10 bases from J; bases unmatched to any gene: 8. The CDR3 has 13 amino acids. The CDR3 region is CASSLGQGVLYTF. Here the CDR3 DNA reads TGCGCCAGCAGCTTAGGGCAGGGGGTCCTCTACACCTTC.

The rearrangement links TRBV14 to TRBJ2-2, with a possible D match to TRBD1 (6 bases). CDR3 size: 15 residues. V was trimmed by 1 base and J by 5 bases, leaving 11 bases between them. Germline lookup yields CDR1 SGHDN and CDR2 FVKESK. The CDR3 spells CASSQGQGWTGELFF. CDR3 DNA sequence: TGTGCCAGCAGCCAAGGTCAGGGGTGGACCGGGGAGCTGTTTTTT.

This clone was found a few times. In DNA form, the CDR3 reads TGTGCCAGCACGGGAGGGACTAGCGCCTCAAATGAGCAGTTCTTC. Protein: CASTGGTSASNEQFF. The rearrangement uses TRBV6-1 and TRBJ2-1, with 10 bases that match TRBD2. The CDR3 consists of 15 residues. V lost 7 bases, J lost 7 bases, and 10 bases stayed unmatched. Germline V gene sequence: CDR1 MNHNS, CDR2 SASEGT.

The chain joins TRBV5-1 to TRBJ1-2; maybe TRBD1 (6 bases). The CDR3 length is 15 residues. Germline V CDR1 and CDR2: SGHRS, YFSETQ. V lost 1 base and J lost 1, with 11 bases in between. Here the CDR3 reads CASSLSGGHNYGYTF. The DNA for the CDR3 is TGCGCCAGCAGCTTGTCCGGGGGGCATAACTATGGCTACACCTTC.

This clone appeared once. This chain uses TRBV19 with TRBJ1-6; 7 nucleotides match TRBD1. J was trimmed by 0 bases and V by 6 bases; bases with no gene match: 17. CDR1 is LNHDA and CDR2 is SQIVND in the germline V gene (reference sequence). The CDR3 consists of 20 residues. The CDR3 region is CASSPKRGQGGISYNSPLHF. The CDR3 region has the DNA TGTGCCAGTAGCCCAAAACGCGGGCAGGGGGGAATCTCCTATAATTCACCCCTCCACTTT. The full variable domain, completed using reference TRBV19 and TRBJ1-6, is DGGITQSPKYLFRKEGQNVTLSCEQNLNHDAMYWYRQDPGQGLRLIYYSQIVNDFQKGDIAEGYSVSREKKESFPLTVTSAQKNPTAFYLCASSPKRGQGGISYNSPLHFGNGTRLTVT.

The V call is TRBV9, the J call TRBJ2-7, with D possibly being TRBD1 or TRBD2 (5 bases each). Germline V gives CDR1 SGDLS, CDR2 YYNGEE. Trimming stripped 0 bases from V and 3 bases from J, with 10 bases between. The CDR3 has 14 amino acids. This chain's CDR3 is CASSVGGPDYEQYF. In DNA, the CDR3 is TGTGCCAGCAGCGTAGGGGGACCCGACTACGAGCAGTACTTC.

The chain is built from TRBV10-3 and TRBJ1-1; the D is unclear. V lost 4 bases, J lost 0 bases, and 9 bases lay in between. The CDR3 runs 14 residues. Germline lookup yields CDR1 ENHRY and CDR2 SYGVKD. The CDR3 nucleotides read TGTGCCATCAGTGGTGGAGGGATGAACACTGAAGCTTTCTTT. This gives the protein CAISGGGMNTEAFF.

This clone was observed a single time. The chain joins TRBV6-5 to TRBJ1-4, with D possibly being TRBD1 (6 bases). This CDR3 has 15 amino acids. The V gene lost 5 bases and the J gene lost 1 base, with 11 bases spanning the gap. Germline CDR1 reads MNHEY; CDR2 reads SVGAGI. CDR3 nucleotide sequence: TGTGCCAGCAGTACAACAGGGAGAACTAATGAAAAACTGTTTTTT. Protein sequence: CASSTTGRTNEKLFF.

The chain is built from TRBV6-1 and TRBJ2-1; 9 positions match TRBD2. This CDR3 is built from 15 residues. The trim removed 0 bases at V and 6 bases at J, leaving 3 bases unmatched. Germline V CDR1 and CDR2: MNHNS, SASEGT. CDR3 nucleotide sequence: TGTGCCAGCAGTGAAGCAGCGGGAGGAGGCAATGAGCAGTTCTTC. Residues: CASSEAAGGGNEQFF.

The chain's CDR3 is CASSVGGGRGVDEQFF. For the CDR3, the DNA is TGTGCCAGCAGCGTAGGGGGCGGGAGGGGAGTCGATGAGCAGTTCTTC. The gene calls are TRBV9 and TRBJ2-1; 9 nucleotides match TRBD2. The CDR3 length is 16 residues. The V gene end was trimmed by 0 bases and the J gene end by 8 bases; junction bases not matched to a gene: 9. CDR1 and CDR2 from the germline V gene are SGDLS and YYNGEE.

The gene calls are TRBV11-2 and TRBJ2-7; possibly TRBD1 for D (6 bases). The germline V and J ends were trimmed by 5 bases and 4 bases, with 18 bases remaining between them. The length of the CDR3 is 15 residues. Germline V gene data show CDR1 as SGHAT and CDR2 as FQNNGV. For the CDR3, the DNA is TGTGCCAGCAGCCCCACCAGGGGTTCTCTTTACGAGCAGTACTTC. This gives the protein CASSPTRGSLYEQYF.

This clone occurred a few times. This sequence joins TRBV7-9 and TRBJ1-2, with 8 bases aligning to TRBD1. V lost 5 bases, J lost 0 bases, and 11 bases stayed unmatched. Germline CDR1 reads SEHNR; CDR2 reads FQNEAQ (reference sequence). This CDR3 region has 17 residues. The CDR3 protein is CASSTGGTGTPNYGYTF. The DNA for the CDR3 is TGTGCCAGCAGCACGGGTGGGACAGGCACCCCTAACTATGGCTACACCTTC.

This rearrangement joins TRBV19 to TRBJ1-5, with a possible D match to TRBD1 (5 bases). V shed 3 bases and J shed 3 bases, with 12 bases lying between them. CDR3 size: 15 residues. Germline loops: CDR1 LNHDA, CDR2 SQIVND (reference sequence). The CDR3 coding sequence is TGTGCCAGTAGTATTCAGGCAGGGTCCAATCAGCCCCAGCATTTT. Protein product: CASSIQAGSNQPQHF.

This chain connects TRBV30 to TRBJ2-2; 7 nucleotides line up with TRBD2. V was pared by 2 bases and J by 6 bases, with 6 bases of the junction left unmatched. Germline V gene data show CDR1 as GTSNPN and CDR2 as SVGIG (reference sequence). The length of the CDR3 is 14 residues. The CDR3 bases are TGTGCCTGGAGTCAAACTAGCGAGCCCGGGGAGCTGTTTTTT. The encoded protein is CAWSQTSEPGELFF.

The chain links TRBV19 to TRBJ1-2, with TRBD1 as a possible D gene (5 bases). V was pared by 5 bases and J by 4 bases, with 17 bases between. In germline, CDR1 is LNHDA, CDR2 SQIVND (reference sequence). This CDR3 has 15 amino acids. DNA of the CDR3: TGTGCCAGTAGTCGTGATTTGGGTAGGGGCTATGGCTACACCTTC. Its translation: CASSRDLGRGYGYTF.

This clone was detected only a few times. The chain couples TRBV6-6 to TRBJ1-2, with TRBD1 identical over 7 bases. Germline V gives CDR1 MNHNY, CDR2 SVGAGI (reference sequence). The ends lost 5 bases at V and 0 bases at J; junction bases unmatched: 0. CDR3 length: 13 residues. CDR3 sequence reads: CASSGQANYGYTF. The CDR3 DNA sequence: TGTGCCAGCAGTGGACAGGCTAACTATGGCTACACCTTC.

The chain couples TRBV5-6 to TRBJ2-1; tentatively, D is TRBD1 (5 bases). The CDR3 spans 15 residues. Germline CDR1 and CDR2: SGHDT and YYEEEE. Trimming pared 4 bases from V and 5 bases from J, leaving 16 bases between. The CDR3 region has the DNA TGTGCCAGCAGCCTTCTTCAGGGTGCCCACAATGAGCAGTTCTTC. It encodes CASSLLQGAHNEQFF.

The genes are TRBV7-2 and TRBJ1-2, with D unclear. The CDR3 extends over 17 amino acids. Looked up from germline, CDR1 is SGHTA and CDR2 is FQGNSA. Trimming shortened V by 0 bases and J by 0 bases, and 14 bases separated the two germline ends. The CDR3 here is CASSLAWSRRANYGYTF. In DNA form, the CDR3 reads TGTGCCAGCAGCTTAGCGTGGTCACGCCGGGCTAACTATGGCTACACCTTC. The full variable domain, its missing parts supplied by reference TRBV7-2 and TRBJ1-2, is GAGVSQSPSNKVTEKGKDVELRCDPISGHTALYWYRQSLGQGLEFLIYFQGNSAPDKSGLPSDRFSAERTGGSVSTLTIQRTQQEDSAVYLCASSLAWSRRANYGYTFGSGTRLTVV.